This T cell receptor (beta chain) emerged from a study of cytomegalovirus exposure and HLA in healthy donors. The PCR contained 60 Vbeta and 13 Jbeta primers. Repertoires were generated with immunoSEQ multiplex PCR, while TCRdb's copy carries only in-frame clones and drops some. This sample has 250,000 to 350,000 clones, with roughly 70% found just once. As concerns this clone: The antigen is not known.

Germline V gene sequence: CDR1 SNHLY, CDR2 FYNNEI. Between the trimmed V and J ends, which lost 7 bases and 0 bases, there was a span of 13 bases. The CDR3 extends over 14 amino acids. Findings and caveats of the study: Most CMV-associated TCR beta chains appeared HLA-restricted in a later analysis.

The sequence derives from a female donor in good health and CMV-seronegative. The material sequenced was PBMCs. The chain combines TRBV2 with TRBJ2-7; no reliable D call. As DNA, the CDR3 is TGTGCCAGCATAAATCCACTAACCTCCTACGAGCAGTACTTC. Amino acids: CASINPLTSYEQYF. Full variable domain (rest looked up from reference TRBV2 and TRBJ2-7): EPEVTQTPSHQVTQMGQEVILRCVPISNHLYFYWYRQILGQKVEFLVSFYNNEISEKSEIFDDQFSVERPDGSNFTLKIRSTKLEDSAMYFCASINPLTSYEQYFGPGTRLTVT.